This passage covers 11 T cell receptor beta chains from one sample sequenced in a study of blood T cell repertoires in COVID-19. Libraries were prepared by immunoSEQ multiplex PCR; TCRdb keeps only in-frame clonotypes and omits some of them. The sample has about 230,000 clones, over 85% seen once. Sequencing used PBMCs or T cells enriched from blood (not recorded which). All receptors derive from a woman in her twenties or thirties with acute COVID-19.

The V call is TRBV11-2, the J call TRBJ2-1; no definite D call. V was clipped by 3 bases and J by 10 bases, with 10 bases between them. Looked up from germline, CDR1 is SGHAT and CDR2 is FQNNGV. The CDR3 runs 12 residues. The CDR3: CASSFSGQEQFF. The CDR3 DNA reads TGTGCCAGCAGCTTTTCTGGGCAGGAGCAGTTCTTC.

The chain recombines TRBV10-1 with TRBJ2-3; 7 bases line up with TRBD1. Germline loops: CDR1 WNHNN, CDR2 SYGVQD (reference sequence). V gave up 5 bases and J gave up 0 bases; unmatched junction bases: 8. The CDR3 totals 16 residues. The DNA of the CDR3 is TGCGCCAGCAGTAACTACTACAGGGGCAGCACAGATACGCAGTATTTT. It codes for CASSNYYRGSTDTQYF.

The V call is TRBV4-1, the J call TRBJ2-7; D perhaps matches TRBD2 (7 bases). The CDR3 length is 15 residues. V lost 1 base to trimming and J lost 4 bases, with 14 bases between them. CDR1 and CDR2 from the germline V gene are MGHRA and YSYEKL. CDR3 coding DNA: TGCGCCAGCAGCCAAGCGGAAGGGGGGGAATACGAGCAGTACTTC. Translated, it gives CASSQAEGGEYEQYF.

The genes are TRBV4-1 and TRBJ2-3, with 9 bases that match TRBD1. Per the germline V gene, CDR1 is MGHRA and CDR2 is YSYEKL. The CDR3 length is 16 residues. Trimming removed 0 bases from V and 3 bases from J; junction bases left unmatched: 4. CDR3 protein: CASSQERDRVTDTQYF. DNA of the CDR3: TGCGCCAGCAGCCAAGAGAGGGACAGGGTAACAGATACGCAGTATTTT.

V is TRBV5-4 and J is TRBJ2-5; 9 nucleotides match TRBD2. In germline, CDR1 is SGHNT, CDR2 YYREEE (reference sequence). The CDR3 sequence is 15 residues long. Germline trimming cut 1 base from V and 5 bases from J; bases unmatched to any gene: 6. CDR3 loop: CASSLISGGPETQYF. CDR3 nucleotides: TGTGCCAGCAGCTTGATCAGCGGGGGGCCTGAGACCCAGTACTTC.

The V gene is TRBV28, the J gene TRBJ1-1; weak D call: TRBD1 (5 bases). Germline-derived CDR1 and CDR2 are MDHEN and SYDVKM. CDR3 length: 12 residues. Trimming took 5 bases from V and 5 from J, leaving 9 bases between them. The CDR3 nucleotides are TGTGCCAGCAGTGGGGGGGGGACTGAAGCTTTCTTT. Its protein is CASSGGGTEAFF.

The rearrangement links TRBV3-1 (or the pseudogene TRBV3-2) to TRBJ1-6; 9 positions match TRBD1. V dropped 2 bases and J dropped 10; count of bases not matched to a gene: 3. CDR1 and CDR2 from the germline V gene are LGHDT and YNNKEL (reference sequence). This CDR3 is built from 14 residues. The CDR3 coding sequence is TGTGCCAGCAGCCAAAGGACAGGGGTCTCACCCCTCCACTTT. It translates to CASSQRTGVSPLHF.

This chain links TRBV24-1 with TRBJ2-1, with TRBD2 identical over 11 bases. The V gene's germline CDR1 is KGHDR and CDR2 SFDVKD. The V segment lost 4 bases and the J segment 9 bases; nucleotides outside the gene matches: 16. This CDR3 is built from 18 residues. The CDR3 coding sequence is TGTGCCACCAGTGACCCATCGTGGGTAGCGGGGGGGCAAGGTGAGCAGTTCTTC. Protein sequence: CATSDPSWVAGGQGEQFF.

The rearrangement joins TRBV19 to TRBJ1-3; D possibly corresponds to TRBD1 (5 bases). V lost 7 bases, J lost 6 bases, and 16 bases lay in between. Germline V CDR1 and CDR2: LNHDA, SQIVND (reference sequence). CDR3 length: 14 amino acids. CDR3 loop: CASKRGEEENTIYF. CDR3 DNA: TGTGCCAGTAAACGGGGGGAGGAAGAAAACACCATATATTTT.

The rearrangement uses TRBV5-1 and TRBJ1-4; 11 nucleotides agree with TRBD1. Germline CDR1 and CDR2: SGHRS and YFSETQ. The CDR3 runs 16 residues. With V trimmed by 6 bases and J by 7 bases, 11 bases remained unmatched. The CDR3 region has the DNA TGCGCCAGCACCGGGACAGGGGGACGTGATGGTGAAAAACTGTTTTTT. This translates into CASTGTGGRDGEKLFF.

V gene TRBV19 combines with J gene TRBJ2-1; tentative D call: TRBD2 (5 bases). This CDR3 has 15 amino acids. Deletions cut 1 base from V and 3 bases from J, with 10 bases between. The germline V gene encodes CDR1 LNHDA and CDR2 SQIVND (reference sequence). Here the CDR3 reads CASSIGAEHYNEQFF. In DNA form, the CDR3 reads TGTGCCAGTAGTATAGGAGCGGAGCACTACAATGAGCAGTTCTTC.